Sequencing of this T cell receptor (beta chain) was carried out in a study of blood T cell repertoires in COVID-19. The wider study: The study drew acute and convalescent COVID-19 samples from the United States, Italy and Spain. PBMCs, B-cell-depleted T cells, or T cells provided the cDNA or gDNA that made up the material.

A Seattle source enrolled patients during active infection and followed them longitudinally. Trimming at V came to 6 bases and at J to 1 base, leaving 5 bases not matched to a gene. This CDR3 is 15 amino acids long. In germline, CDR1 is MNHNY, CDR2 SVGAGI (reference sequence). In the original workflow: It was from reference gene primer amplification that nucleated cell counts were estimated. Sequencing was performed with immunoSEQ multiplex PCR; in TCRdb, only in-frame clones are kept and a portion is missing. Clone size and the V and J calls come from that table; the DNA yielded D and trimming. The sample contains approximately 260,000 clones, around 90% of which appear only once.

The chain couples TRBV6-6 to TRBJ1-3, with 8 bases identical to TRBD1. Sequencing was carried out using peripheral blood. The TCR sequence derives from a woman aged 60 to 75 with COVID-19, enrolled during active disease. CDR3 region: CASRADRVSGNTIYF. The DNA for the CDR3 is TGTGCCAGCAGAGCGGACAGGGTTTCTGGAAACACCATATATTTT.